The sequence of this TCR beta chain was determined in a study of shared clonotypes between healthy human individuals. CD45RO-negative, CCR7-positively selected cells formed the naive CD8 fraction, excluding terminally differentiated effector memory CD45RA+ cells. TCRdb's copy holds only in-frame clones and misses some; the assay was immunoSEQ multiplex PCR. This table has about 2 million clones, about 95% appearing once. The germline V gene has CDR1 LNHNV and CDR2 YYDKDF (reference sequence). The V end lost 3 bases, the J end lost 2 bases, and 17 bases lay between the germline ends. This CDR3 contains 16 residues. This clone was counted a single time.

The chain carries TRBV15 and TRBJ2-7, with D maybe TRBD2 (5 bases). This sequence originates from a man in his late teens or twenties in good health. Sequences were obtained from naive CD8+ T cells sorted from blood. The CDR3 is CATSSTSQRGPYEQYF. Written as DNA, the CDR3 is TGTGCCACCAGCAGTACTAGTCAACGCGGGCCCTACGAGCAGTACTTC. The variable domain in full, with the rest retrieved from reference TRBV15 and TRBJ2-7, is DAMVIQNPRYQVTQFGKPVTLSCSQTLNHNVMYWYQQKSSQAPKLLFHYYDKDFNNEADTPDNFQSRRPNTSFCFLDIRSPGLGDTAMYLCATSSTSQRGPYEQYFGPGTRLTVT.